These 2 T cell receptor beta chains were sequenced from one sample in a study of CD8+ T cells in alopecia areata (dated by TCRdb to 2016 to 2018). Libraries were prepared through the immunoSEQ multiplex PCR assay. RNA was extracted from all samples and reverse transcribed into cDNA as template for TCR sequencing. Held by TCRdb, this immuneACCESS table contains in-frame sequences only and omits some clones. Under half of the omission traces to an unresolved V gene where checked; the cause of the rest is unknown. The sample table records about 150,000 clones; around 50% of these occur just once. Around 7% of the sample comes from the top ten. Sequenced material: CD4+ T cells sorted from blood. The receptors shown here come from a human donor with alopecia areata.

The sample holds a few counts of this clone. The rearrangement uses TRBV18 and TRBJ2-1; D is perhaps TRBD2 (5 bases). Germline CDR1 and CDR2: KGHSH and LQKENI. The CDR3 extends over 14 amino acids. Trimming cost V 2 bases and J 6 bases, with 11 bases left between them. The chain's CDR3 is CASSPNSEGNEQFF. The CDR3 coding sequence is TGTGCCAGCTCACCAAATTCAGAGGGCAATGAGCAGTTCTTC.

The J gene is TRBJ2-1, the V gene TRBV5-1; D is undetermined. CDR1 and CDR2 from the germline V gene are SGHRS and YFSETQ. V was pared by 0 bases and J by 0 bases, with 4 bases between. This CDR3 contains 14 residues. The CDR3 nucleotides read TGCGCCAGCAGCTTGGAGAGCTCCTACAATGAGCAGTTCTTC. Translation gives CASSLESSYNEQFF.